The TCR beta chain described here comes from a study of blood T cell repertoires in COVID-19. Germline V lookup: CDR1 SGHTA, CDR2 FQGTGA. The CDR3 runs to 14 residues. The ends lost 6 bases at V and 3 bases at J; junction bases unmatched: 5. Sequencing was performed with immunoSEQ multiplex PCR; in TCRdb, only in-frame clones are kept and a portion is missing. The sample holds hundreds of thousands of clones; 86% are singletons and the top ten take approximately 2.1%. The genes are TRBV7-3 and TRBJ2-1; 7 nucleotides line up with TRBD2. The sample taken for sequencing was PBMCs or T cells enriched from blood (not recorded which). This clonotype was sampled from a woman in her forties or fifties who had recovered from COVID-19. In DNA form, the CDR3 reads TGTGCCAGCAGACGTGGCGGGAGCTACAATGAGCAGTTCTTC. It codes for CASRRGGSYNEQFF.